One TCR beta chain is described in this entry. Using a J-beta primer mix together with a sample-barcoded 5' primer, a second PCR was run for about 6 to 11 cycles. TCRdb reprocessed the 5' RACE reads via MiXCR and lists one record per CDR3 protein. The data show about 680,000 distinct CDR3 sequences, approximately 50% seen once. These data belong to a study of blood T cells in healthy people across ages. V lost 4 bases to trimming and J lost 11 bases, with 27 bases between them. The CDR3 is 16 amino acids. Germline CDR1 SGHTA, CDR2 FQGTGA. Material for sequencing was blood. The source of this sequence is a woman in her sixties or seventies in good health. The gene calls are TRBV7-3 and TRBJ2-7, with a possible D match to TRBD1 (5 bases). Written as DNA, the CDR3 is TGTGCCAGCAGCTCGAAGATGCAGGGTATCGGAGTCTGGAAGTACTTC. Translated, it gives CASSSKMQGIGVWKYF.